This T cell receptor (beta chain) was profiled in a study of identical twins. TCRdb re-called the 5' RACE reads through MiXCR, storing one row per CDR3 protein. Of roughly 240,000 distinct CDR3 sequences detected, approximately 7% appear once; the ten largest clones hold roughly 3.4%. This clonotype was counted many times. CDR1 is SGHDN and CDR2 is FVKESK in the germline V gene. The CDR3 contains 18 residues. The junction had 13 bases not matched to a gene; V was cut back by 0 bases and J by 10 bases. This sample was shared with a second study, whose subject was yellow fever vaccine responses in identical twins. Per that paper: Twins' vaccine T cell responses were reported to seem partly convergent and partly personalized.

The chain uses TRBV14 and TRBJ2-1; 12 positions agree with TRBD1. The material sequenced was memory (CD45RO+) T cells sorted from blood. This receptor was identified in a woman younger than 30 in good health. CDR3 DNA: TGTGCCAGCAGCCAAGATCTAATCGGGACAGGGGGCCGAGGAGAGCAGTTCTTC. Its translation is CASSQDLIGTGGRGEQFF. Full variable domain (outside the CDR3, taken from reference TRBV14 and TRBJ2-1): EAGVTQFPSHSVIEKGQTVTLRCDPISGHDNLYWYRRVMGKEIKFLLHFVKESKQDESGMPNNRFLAERTGGTYSTLKVQPAELEDSGVYFCASSQDLIGTGGRGEQFFGPGTRLTVL.